This entry lists 10 T cell receptor beta chains sequenced from one sample in a study of OX40 agonist ivuxolimab in advanced cancers. Some clones are missing from TCRdb's copy, which holds only in-frame ones; the method was immunoSEQ multiplex PCR. The table lists about 94,000 clones, roughly 90% of them singletons. Sequenced material: CD4+ or CD8+ T cells sorted from blood, taken in a trial of the OX40 agonist ivuxolimab. The receptors stem from an adult with an advanced solid tumor such as melanoma, head and neck, liver or kidney cancer.

The chain links TRBV4-1 to TRBJ2-7; D may be TRBD1 or TRBD2 (5 bases each). The V end lost 0 bases, the J end lost 3 bases, and 12 bases lay between the germline ends. Germline V CDR1 and CDR2: MGHRA, YSYEKL. This CDR3 is 15 amino acids long. Here the CDR3 reads CASSQDKGRHYEQYF. DNA for the CDR3: TGCGCCAGCAGCCAAGATAAGGGGAGACACTACGAGCAGTACTTC.

This chain joins TRBV12-5 and TRBJ1-2; possible D gene TRBD1, 6 bases. This CDR3 region has 16 residues. V was trimmed by 4 bases and J by 2 bases, leaving 17 bases between them. The germline CDR1 and CDR2 sequences are LGHNT and FRNRAP. The CDR3 DNA reads as TGTGCTAGTGGTTCGGTAAAAACAGGGATCAACTATGGCTACACCTTC. Encoded protein: CASGSVKTGINYGYTF.

This chain uses TRBV6-1 with TRBJ1-1; perhaps TRBD1 as D (6 bases). Germline CDR1 MNHNS, CDR2 SASEGT. This CDR3 comprises 14 residues. Deletions cut 3 bases from V and 8 bases from J, with 16 bases between. CDR3 nucleotides: TGTGCCAGCAGTGATTGGGACATGTCGGGAGAAGCTTTCTTT. Translating gives CASSDWDMSGEAFF.

This clone is deemed medium-sized (0.01 to 0.1%). The rearrangement joins TRBV7-9 to TRBJ1-1; D gene uncertain. Germline CDR1 is SEHNR and CDR2 is FQNEAQ (reference sequence). This CDR3 is built from 15 residues. The germline V and J ends were trimmed by 1 base and 1 base, with 10 bases remaining between them. The CDR3 loop is CASSLVAGSNTEAFF. CDR3 in DNA: TGTGCCAGCAGCTTAGTGGCGGGGTCGAACACTGAAGCTTTCTTT. The variable domain in full, completed from reference TRBV7-9 and TRBJ1-1, reads DTGVSQNPRHKITKRGQNVTFRCDPISEHNRLYWYRQTLGQGPEFLTYFQNEAQLEKSRLLSDRFSAERPKGSFSTLEIQRTEQGDSAMYLCASSLVAGSNTEAFFGQGTRLTVV.

J is TRBJ1-2 and V is TRBV19; D not resolved. V gave up 5 bases and J gave up 0 bases, with 16 bases separating them. The CDR3 runs 16 residues. Germline loops: CDR1 LNHDA, CDR2 SQIVND (reference sequence). The CDR3 here is CASSPLRAAPNYGYTF. The CDR3 nucleotides are TGTGCCAGTAGTCCTTTGAGGGCCGCTCCTAACTATGGCTACACCTTC.

This clone was counted a single time. V gene TRBV4-3 combines with J gene TRBJ1-2; 7 bases map to TRBD1. Germline trimming cut 3 bases from V and 8 bases from J; bases unmatched to any gene: 12. This CDR3 region has 15 residues. Germline V gene data show CDR1 as LGHNA and CDR2 as YSLEER. DNA for the CDR3: TGCGCCAGCAGCCATCAGGGGGTTACAGGGCTGGGCTACACCTTC. Residues: CASSHQGVTGLGYTF.

V is TRBV7-9 and J is TRBJ1-2; 7 nucleotides line up with TRBD1. Germline V CDR1 and CDR2: SEHNR, FQNEAQ (reference sequence). The V and J ends lost 5 bases and 7 bases, in that order; junction bases with no gene match: 7. This CDR3 has 13 residues. CDR3 nucleotides: TGTGCCAGCAGCCCCGGGACAGTCTTTGGCTACACCTTC. Translation: CASSPGTVFGYTF.

The CDR3 nucleotides read TGTGCCAGCAGCTCGGACAGGGTTGACTATGGCTACACCTTC. Protein: CASSSDRVDYGYTF. V is TRBV13 and J is TRBJ1-2, with TRBD1 identical over 8 bases. The CDR3 consists of 14 residues. From germline, CDR1 is PRHDT and CDR2 FYEKMQ (reference sequence). The V segment lost 4 bases and the J segment 3 bases; nucleotides outside the gene matches: 4.

The rearrangement uses TRBV27 and TRBJ2-7, with 7 bases identical to TRBD2. Germline trimming cut 2 bases from V and 1 base from J; bases unmatched to any gene: 5. There are 15 residues in the CDR3. Germline V lookup: CDR1 MNHEY, CDR2 SMNVEV (reference sequence). The CDR3 sequence is CASSLRLAVSYEQYF. The CDR3 DNA sequence: TGTGCCAGCAGTTTACGGCTAGCGGTATCCTACGAGCAGTACTTC.

This clone was seen a few times. At one of its ends the junction is not consistent with the germline gene, which may arise from a read error. V usage is TRBV7-7 and J usage is TRBJ2-7, with TRBD2 matching 7 bases. This CDR3 has 15 amino acids. Germline values: CDR1 SSHAT, CDR2 FNYEAQ (reference sequence). The DNA of the CDR3 is TGTGCTAGCAGCTTAGCGTGGGGGGGAGAGTACGAGCAGTACTTC. Protein: CASSLAWGGEYEQYF.